This T cell receptor (beta chain) was documented in a study of blood T cell repertoires in COVID-19. At the level of the study: The study drew acute and convalescent COVID-19 samples from the United States, Italy and Spain. Nucleic acid was either cDNA or gDNA, and it came from T cells, B-cell-depleted T cells, or PBMCs.

Seattle's cohort entered during active infection and was followed longitudinally. As originally analysed: Reference gene primer amplification gave estimated nucleated cell counts. Produced via immunoSEQ multiplex PCR; TCRdb's table is partial and in-frame only. The V and J calls and clone size are taken from that table; D and trimming were inferred from the DNA. The repertoire holds over 150,000 clones, 70% to 90% seen once, with around 17% in the top ten. In germline, CDR1 is LGHNA, CDR2 YNFKEQ. The length of the CDR3 is 16 residues. V lost 1 base, J lost 6 bases, and 3 bases stayed unmatched. This clone was seen a few times.

The specimen sequenced was peripheral blood. This chain connects TRBV4-2 to TRBJ2-1; 13 nucleotides align to TRBD2. This clonotype was sampled from a man aged 50-60 years with COVID-19, enrolled during active disease. The CDR3 nucleotides are TGTGCCAGCAGCCAAGTCGGACTAGCGGGGGCCAATGAGCAGTTCTTC. This translates into CASSQVGLAGANEQFF.